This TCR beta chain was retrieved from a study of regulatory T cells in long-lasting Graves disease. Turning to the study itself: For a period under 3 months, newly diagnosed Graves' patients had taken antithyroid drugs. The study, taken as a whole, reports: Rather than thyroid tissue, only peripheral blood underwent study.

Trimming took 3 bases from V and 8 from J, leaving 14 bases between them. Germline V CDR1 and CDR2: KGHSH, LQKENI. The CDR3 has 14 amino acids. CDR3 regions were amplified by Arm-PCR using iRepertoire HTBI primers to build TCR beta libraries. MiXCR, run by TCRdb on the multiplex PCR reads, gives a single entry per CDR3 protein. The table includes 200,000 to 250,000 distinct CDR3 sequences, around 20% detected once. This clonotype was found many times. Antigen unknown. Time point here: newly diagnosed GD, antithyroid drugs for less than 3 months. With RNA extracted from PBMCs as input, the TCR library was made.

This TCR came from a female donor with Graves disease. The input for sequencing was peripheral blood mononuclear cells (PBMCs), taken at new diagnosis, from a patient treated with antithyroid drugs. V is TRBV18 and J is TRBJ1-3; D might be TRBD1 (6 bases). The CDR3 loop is CASSPDSIVDTIYF. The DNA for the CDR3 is TGTGCCAGCTCACCGGACAGTATCGTCGACACCATATATTTT.